This TCR beta chain was sequenced during a study of T cells in Graves' hyperthyroidism and ophthalmopathy. V lost 4 bases to trimming and J lost 0 bases, with 24 bases between them. The CDR3 contains 20 residues. Germline V gives CDR1 KGHDR, CDR2 SFDVKD. This clonotype was seen a few times. Stable hyperthyroidism: no ophthalmopathy progression over 18 months of follow-up. Regions amplified from RNA transcripts were the TCR beta CDR3 regions. Carried out on the TCR CDR3, a first-round RT-PCR used the HTBI primer set. TCRdb reanalysed the multiplex PCR reads using MiXCR and keeps one entry per CDR3 protein. The table includes around 340,000 distinct CDR3 sequences, over 20% detected once.

The material sequenced was blood. The genes are TRBV24-1 and TRBJ1-3; no reliable D call. This receptor was taken from a woman aged 50 to 65 with Graves' hyperthyroidism. CDR3 amino acids: CATSEGGYGVSRSSGNTIYF. The DNA of the CDR3 is TGTGCCACCAGTGAAGGTGGGTATGGGGTTAGTAGATCCTCTGGAAACACCATATATTTT.